This T cell receptor (beta chain) was found in a study of blood T cell repertoires in COVID-19. About the study: The analysed material was cDNA or gDNA that came from T cells, B-cell-depleted T cells, or PBMCs.

Clones were read by immunoSEQ multiplex PCR, and TCRdb kept only the in-frame ones, dropping some. There are about 33,000 clones in the sample; 70% to 90% occur only once, and around 6.5% lies in the top ten. The CDR3 runs to 15 residues. Germline CDR1 LGHNA, CDR2 YSLEER. Deletions cut 3 bases from V and 2 bases from J, with 14 bases between. The chain combines TRBV4-3 with TRBJ2-7; possibly TRBD1 for D (6 bases). The sample comprised peripheral blood. The source of this sequence is a human donor in a cohort sampled during active COVID-19. CDR3 nucleotides: TGCGCCAGCAGCCAGGGGGCCGGGGACGCCTACGAGCAGTACTTC. Translation: CASSQGAGDAYEQYF.